A selection of T cell receptor beta chains follows, all from one sample in a study of CD8 T cells in Susac syndrome. TCRdb analysed the immunoSEQ multiplex PCR reads with MiXCR anew, one entry per CDR3 protein. The table has roughly 200,000 distinct CDR3 sequences, 95% seen once. Specimen: CD4+ T cells from PBMCs. These receptors were collected from a human donor with multiple sclerosis. Both conserved end residues are part of each CDR3. Each record gives: J gene, V gene, CDR3 protein.

>TRBJ1-5|TRBV30
CAWSVRRNQPQHF
>TRBJ2-1|TRBV7-2
CASLRRTGIYNEQFF
>TRBJ2-1|TRBV19
CASSLTSSGGAMGEQFF
>TRBJ1-2|TRBV15
CATSTRTGEYGYTF
>TRBJ1-2|TRBV3-1
CASSQESAQVRGYTF
>TRBJ2-1|TRBV5-1
CASSLMPSGYSEQFF
>TRBJ2-7|TRBV12-3/TRBV12-4
CASSRTSSYEQYF
>TRBJ1-1|TRBV3-1
CASSQGLNTEAFF
>TRBJ1-1|TRBV2
CASSERDPEAFF
>TRBJ1-6|TRBV5-5
CASSLTPRNSPLHF
>TRBJ2-2|TRBV2
CASSSLAGGQFGTGELFF
>TRBJ2-7|TRBV20-1
CSALARDRDDEQYF
>TRBJ2-4|TRBV5-1
CASSLETQHLAKNIQYF
>TRBJ2-4|TRBV20-1
CSAAFTGGRIQYF
>TRBJ1-1|TRBV7-3
CASSSWTGSHRWTEAFF
>TRBJ2-1|TRBV5-1
CASSPLAGGPREQFF
>TRBJ2-3|TRBV29-1
CSARQGRTSYSTDTQYF
>TRBJ2-7|TRBV3-1
CASSQARAYEQYF
>TRBJ2-5|TRBV5-1
CASSRVVPHQRETQYF
>TRBJ1-6|TRBV14
CASSSGLDNSPLHF
>TRBJ1-4|TRBV9
CASSSATGVVEKLFF
>TRBJ2-1|TRBV12-3/TRBV12-4
CASSSGLAGDSSYNEQFF
>TRBJ1-1|TRBV29-1
CSVLGGPWRVAEAFF
>TRBJ2-5|TRBV12-3/TRBV12-4
CASRDGAQETQYF
>TRBJ1-1|TRBV20-1
CSAAGIKNTEAFF
>TRBJ1-6|TRBV9
CASSATGGTSPLHF
>TRBJ2-3|TRBV29-1
CSVEDTDTQYF
>TRBJ1-1|TRBV15
CATSMKAAGGAFF
>TRBJ1-3|TRBV20-1
CSAATGIGNTIYF